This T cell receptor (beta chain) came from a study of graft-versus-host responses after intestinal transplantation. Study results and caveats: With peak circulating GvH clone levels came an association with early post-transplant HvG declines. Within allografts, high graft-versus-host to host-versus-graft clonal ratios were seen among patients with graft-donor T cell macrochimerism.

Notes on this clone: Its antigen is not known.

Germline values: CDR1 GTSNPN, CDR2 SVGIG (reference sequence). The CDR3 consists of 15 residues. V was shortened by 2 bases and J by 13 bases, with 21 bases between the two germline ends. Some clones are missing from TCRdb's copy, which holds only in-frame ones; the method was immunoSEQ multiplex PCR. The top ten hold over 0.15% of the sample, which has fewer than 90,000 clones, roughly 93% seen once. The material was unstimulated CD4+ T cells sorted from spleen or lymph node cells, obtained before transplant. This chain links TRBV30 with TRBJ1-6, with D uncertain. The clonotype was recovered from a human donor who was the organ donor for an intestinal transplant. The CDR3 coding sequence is TGTGCCTGGAGTTTAACGGCGTCCCAATTCAAGCCCCTCCACTTT. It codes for CAWSLTASQFKPLHF.